The clone carrying this T cell receptor beta chain was counted ten times or more. Its matching antigen is unknown. This record comes from a study of Graves' ophthalmopathy and Graves' hyperthyroidism. General observations from the study: Also, most clonotypes expanded in the thyroid above 0.001 frequency appeared in blood.

Using RNA transcripts, the TCR beta CDR3 regions were amplified. The first round was an RT-PCR with HTBI primers, and the second round was a multiplex PCR. A single record per CDR3 protein comes from TCRdb applying MiXCR to the multiplex PCR reads. The sample carries some 390,000 distinct CDR3 sequences, approximately 16% recorded once. Trimming shortened V by 5 bases and J by 4 bases, and 11 bases separated the two germline ends. Looked up from germline, CDR1 is SGHTA and CDR2 is FQGTGA. CDR3 length: 14 amino acids. Material for sequencing was peripheral blood. This clonotype was sampled from a woman in her late teens or twenties with Graves' ophthalmopathy. The chain is built from TRBV7-3 and TRBJ2-2; possibly TRBD1 or TRBD2 for D (5 bases each). CDR3 DNA: TGTGCCAGCAGCCCCGGGACGGTCACCGGGGAGCTGTTTTTT. This sequence encodes CASSPGTVTGELFF.